Listed below are T cell receptor beta chains from one sample, sequenced in a study of cytomegalovirus exposure and HLA in healthy donors. TCRdb's copy holds only in-frame clones and misses some; the assay was immunoSEQ multiplex PCR. The sample lists about 130,000 clones; roughly 74% were seen once. Sequencing used PBMCs. Source of these receptors: a man aged 35-49 years in good health and CMV-seronegative. CDR3s include the opening cysteine and the closing phenylalanine or tryptophan. Each record gives: V gene, clone size, J gene, D gene, CDR3 protein, CDR3 DNA. D genes are given only for firm matches. Rows may omit the clone size; those that give it use once, few, many or a size class.

V: TRBV9
size: NA
J: TRBJ1-4
D: TRBD1
CDR3: CASSGDMTGSEKLFF
DNA: TGTGCCAGCAGCGGAGACATGACAGGGTCTGAAAAACTGTTTTTT

V: TRBV13
size: few
J: TRBJ2-1
D: TRBD2
CDR3: CASSSGTSGGLYNEQFF
DNA: TGTGCCAGCAGCTCCGGGACTAGCGGGGGCCTCTACAATGAGCAGTTCTTC

V: TRBV19
size: NA
J: TRBJ2-7
D: TRBD1
CDR3: CASSIRTGDEQYF
DNA: TGTGCCAGTAGTATCCGGACAGGGGACGAGCAGTACTTC

V: TRBV19
size: once
J: TRBJ1-5
D: NA
CDR3: CASSPGASGSQHF
DNA: TGTGCCAGTAGCCCCGGCGCCTCGGGGTCCCAGCATTTT

V: TRBV23-1
size: NA
J: TRBJ2-1
D: NA
CDR3: CASHPGSEQFF
DNA: TGCGCCAGCCATCCCGGTTCTGAGCAGTTCTTC

V: TRBV9
size: NA
J: TRBJ2-3
D: TRBD2
CDR3: CASSVLSSGVTDTQYF
DNA: TGTGCCAGCAGCGTATTGTCTAGCGGGGTCACAGATACGCAGTATTTT

V: TRBV7-2
size: NA
J: TRBJ2-7
D: NA
CDR3: CASSPQASPEQYF
DNA: TGTGCCAGCAGCCCTCAGGCCTCCCCAGAGCAGTACTTC

V: TRBV27
size: NA
J: TRBJ1-5
D: NA
CDR3: CASASRDTPNQPQHF
DNA: TGTGCCAGCGCATCTAGGGACACACCGAATCAGCCCCAGCATTTT

V: TRBV20-1
size: NA
J: TRBJ2-1
D: NA
CDR3: CSARRQVVQFF
DNA: TGCAGTGCTAGAAGACAAGTTGTGCAGTTCTTC

V: TRBV7-8
size: few
J: TRBJ1-2
D: NA
CDR3: CASSNYVTGNYGYTF
DNA: TGTGCCAGCAGCAACTACGTGACCGGGAACTATGGCTACACCTTC

V: TRBV20-1
size: few
J: TRBJ2-7
D: TRBD2
CDR3: CSAREGYEQYF
DNA: TGCAGTGCCAGGGAGGGCTACGAGCAGTACTTC

V: TRBV5-6
size: NA
J: TRBJ2-7
D: NA
CDR3: CASSLGVGLTTYEQYF
DNA: TGTGCCAGCAGCTTGGGAGTTGGACTTACCACCTACGAGCAGTACTTC

V: TRBV5-1
size: NA
J: TRBJ2-3
D: TRBD1
CDR3: CASSKDRRSSTDTQYF
DNA: TGCGCCAGCAGCAAGGACAGGAGAAGCTCCACAGATACGCAGTATTTT

V: TRBV10-3
size: NA
J: TRBJ1-3
D: NA
CDR3: CAISPRGGEGSGNTIYF
DNA: TGTGCCATCAGCCCTCGGGGAGGGGAAGGCTCTGGAAACACCATATATTTT

V: TRBV27
size: NA
J: TRBJ1-5
D: NA
CDR3: CASSPRTLANQPQHF
DNA: TGTGCCAGCAGTCCCCGGACACTAGCAAATCAGCCCCAGCATTTT

V: TRBV9
size: NA
J: TRBJ1-4
D: TRBD1
CDR3: CARTGQGEKLFF
DNA: TGTGCCAGAACGGGACAGGGTGAAAAACTGTTTTTT

V: TRBV7-2
size: NA
J: TRBJ2-7
D: NA
CDR3: CASSLEGGGPYEQYF
DNA: TGTGCCAGCAGCTTAGAAGGGGGTGGTCCCTACGAGCAGTACTTC

V: TRBV7-2
size: NA
J: TRBJ1-2
D: NA
CDR3: CASSLAGATYGYTF
DNA: TGTGCCAGCAGCTTAGCGGGGGCTACCTATGGCTACACCTTC

V: TRBV6-4
size: NA
J: TRBJ2-3
D: TRBD2
CDR3: CASSDATSGGTDTQYF
DNA: TGTGCCAGCAGTGACGCCACTAGCGGGGGCACAGATACGCAGTATTTT

V: TRBV5-1
size: NA
J: TRBJ2-5
D: TRBD2
CDR3: CASSEWTSGMSYQETQYF
DNA: TGCGCCAGCAGCGAGTGGACTAGCGGTATGTCGTACCAAGAGACCCAGTACTTC

V: TRBV7-8
size: few
J: TRBJ1-6
D: TRBD1
CDR3: CASSTGGSPLHF
DNA: TGTGCCAGCAGCACAGGGGGATCACCCCTCCACTTT

V: TRBV19
size: NA
J: TRBJ2-2
D: TRBD1
CDR3: CASSWTGQGGELFF
DNA: TGTGCCAGTTCCTGGACAGGTCAGGGCGGGGAGCTGTTTTTT

V: TRBV29-1
size: NA
J: TRBJ1-2
D: NA
CDR3: CSVEDGTQRAGYTF
DNA: TGCAGCGTTGAAGACGGCACCCAGAGGGCAGGCTACACCTTC

V: TRBV18
size: NA
J: TRBJ2-7
D: TRBD2
CDR3: CASSLSLPSGGFHEQYF
DNA: TGTGCCAGCTCTCTTTCCTTACCTAGCGGGGGGTTCCACGAGCAGTACTTC